This TCR beta chain is drawn from a study of T-cell memory formation after mild COVID-19. TCRalpha and TCRbeta libraries used 5'RACE with constant-segment primers and UMIs. TCRdb fed the 5' RACE reads into MiXCR, producing one record per CDR3 protein. The table shows about 340,000 distinct CDR3 sequences, with roughly an eighth occurring only once. In its sample, this clonotype was seen many times. The CDR3 loop spans 15 amino acids. Germline CDR1 SGHRS, CDR2 YFSETQ. V was clipped by 0 bases and J by 4 bases, with 11 bases between them. The sequencing sample was made of PBMCs or a T cell subset sorted from them (not recorded which). The sequence was collected from a man between 18 and 29 years old who had mild COVID-19 (a few samples of this study predate the infection). Cell type and time point are not known. The chain has TRBV5-1 and TRBJ1-5; TRBD1 is a possible D gene (5 bases). The CDR3: CASSLGTGVNQPQHF. The CDR3 DNA reads TGCGCCAGCAGCTTGGGTACAGGAGTAAATCAGCCCCAGCATTTT.